One and the same sample provided the 25 T cell receptor beta chains below, sequenced in a study of blood T cell repertoires in COVID-19. Produced via immunoSEQ multiplex PCR; TCRdb's table is partial and in-frame only. The sample lists about 190,000 clones, about 81% seen once, with roughly an eighth in the top ten. Source material: peripheral blood. Receptors were obtained from a man younger than 40 with active or convalescent COVID-19.

The rearrangement uses TRBV10-3 and TRBJ2-7, with TRBD1 as a possible D gene (5 bases). Germline V gene lookup returns CDR1 ENHRY and CDR2 SYGVKD. There are 14 residues in the CDR3. V dropped 5 bases and J dropped 0 bases, with 11 bases sitting between them. DNA of the CDR3: TGTGCCATCAGTATGACAGCGAGCTCCTACGAGCAGTACTTC. Its protein is CAISMTASSYEQYF.

The chain has TRBV7-2 and TRBJ2-3; D is possibly TRBD2 (6 bases). The CDR3 is 17 amino acids. V dropped 4 bases and J dropped 2 bases, with 19 bases sitting between them. Germline CDR1 and CDR2: SGHTA and FQGNSA. The CDR3 protein is CASSSLGRRGFTDTQYF. For the CDR3, the DNA is TGTGCCAGCAGCTCCCTGGGGCGGCGGGGCTTCACAGATACGCAGTATTTT.

The J gene is TRBJ2-5, the V gene TRBV28; the D gene is possibly TRBD2 (5 bases). Trimming took off 6 bases at V and 5 bases at J, with 13 bases between the two ends. The germline gives CDR1 MDHEN, CDR2 SYDVKM. The CDR3 has 13 amino acids. The CDR3 sequence is CASSLGPGETQYF. CDR3 nucleotides: TGTGCCAGCAGCCTGGGCCCGGGGGAGACCCAGTACTTC.

For the CDR3, the DNA is TGTGCCAAGCACAGGGGACGGCCCATGAACACTGAAGCTTTCTTT. Residues: CAKHRGRPMNTEAFF. The chain combines TRBV10-3 with TRBJ1-1; TRBD1 aligns across 7 bases. CDR1 and CDR2 from the germline V gene are ENHRY and SYGVKD. The CDR3 covers 15 residues. Trimming took 10 bases from V and 0 from J; bases not matched to a gene: 11.

The V gene is TRBV11-2, the J gene TRBJ1-5; D may be TRBD1 (5 bases). The germline CDR1 and CDR2 sequences are SGHAT and FQNNGV. The CDR3 has 15 amino acids. V lost 1 base and J lost 2, with 9 bases in between. In DNA, the CDR3 is TGTGCCAGCAGCTTAGGGTCGGGGGGCAATCAGCCCCAGCATTTT. Its translation is CASSLGSGGNQPQHF.

The CDR3 DNA follows: TGCGCCAGCAGCCAAGTCGGGAAAAGCTCCTACAATGAGCAGTTCTTC. Translating gives CASSQVGKSSYNEQFF. The J gene is TRBJ2-1, the V gene TRBV4-1; possibly TRBD2 for D (5 bases). Germline values: CDR1 MGHRA, CDR2 YSYEKL. Trimming pared 1 base from V and 0 bases from J, leaving 10 bases between. CDR3 length equals 16 residues.

The chain recombines TRBV19 with TRBJ2-5; tentative D call: TRBD1 (6 bases). This CDR3 contains 14 residues. Germline lookup yields CDR1 LNHDA and CDR2 SQIVND (reference sequence). V lost 5 bases to trimming and J lost 0 bases, with 10 bases between them. The CDR3 sequence: CASSLDSYQETQYF. In nucleotides, the CDR3 is TGTGCCAGTAGTTTGGACAGCTACCAAGAGACCCAGTACTTC. The full variable domain, in which reference TRBV19 and TRBJ2-5 provide the parts outside the CDR3, is DGGITQSPKYLFRKEGQNVTLSCEQNLNHDAMYWYRQDPGQGLRLIYYSQIVNDFQKGDIAEGYSVSREKKESFPLTVTSAQKNPTAFYLCASSLDSYQETQYFGPGTRLLVL.

This clone was counted once. An end of the junction differs from the germline gene, which may be a read error. This sequence joins TRBV7-7 and TRBJ2-2, with D maybe TRBD2 (6 bases). The CDR3 is 15 residues long. Looked up from germline, CDR1 is SSHAT and CDR2 is FNYEAQ (reference sequence). In nucleotides, the CDR3 is TGTGCTAGCAGCGTGGCCGGGACTCCCACCGGGGAGCTGTTTTTT. This sequence encodes CASSVAGTPTGELFF.

This sequence joins TRBV21-1 and TRBJ2-7; the DNA was not used to check the table's D call, TRBD2. TRBV21-1 is a pseudogene. This CDR3 has 17 residues. The CDR3 here is CASSKGLAGESSYEQYV. In DNA form, the CDR3 reads TGTGCCAGCAGCAAGGGACTAGCGGGGGAAAGCTCCTACGAGCAGTACGTC.

CDR3 amino acids: CASSIGQTTGELFF. The CDR3 DNA is TGTGCCAGTAGTATAGGACAGACGACCGGGGAGCTGTTTTTT. The chain has TRBV19 and TRBJ2-2; tentatively, D is TRBD1 (5 bases). The CDR3 is made up of 14 amino acids. Deletions cut 1 base from V and 5 bases from J, with 8 bases between. The germline gives CDR1 LNHDA, CDR2 SQIVND (reference sequence).

This clone was counted a single time. The rearrangement joins TRBV2 to TRBJ2-7; a possible D gene is TRBD1 (5 bases). Trimming pared 3 bases from V and 0 bases from J, leaving 12 bases between. This CDR3 comprises 15 residues. The germline V gene encodes CDR1 SNHLY and CDR2 FYNNEI. As DNA, the CDR3 is TGTGCCAGCAGTGACCCCTACAGGAGCTCCTACGAGCAGTACGTC. Its protein is CASSDPYRSSYEQYV.

V is TRBV7-6 and J is TRBJ2-7; D unclear. The CDR3 has 15 residues. Germline CDR1 and CDR2: SGHVS and FNYEAQ. V gave up 5 bases and J gave up 3 bases, with 17 bases separating them. This CDR3 is CASSLSLGDGYEQYF. The DNA for the CDR3 is TGTGCCAGCAGCCTTTCCCTAGGCGACGGCTACGAGCAGTACTTC.

The chain's CDR3 is CASVGTDNEKLFF. The DNA of the CDR3 is TGCGCCAGCGTGGGCACCGATAATGAAAAACTGTTTTTT. The V and J genes are TRBV5-1 and TRBJ1-4, with D unresolved. The V gene lost 7 bases and the J gene lost 4 bases, with 11 bases spanning the gap. The CDR3 sequence is 13 residues long. Germline V gene lookup returns CDR1 SGHRS and CDR2 YFSETQ.

This rearrangement joins TRBV5-1 to TRBJ2-1; TRBD2 aligns across 11 bases. Germline V gene sequence: CDR1 SGHRS, CDR2 YFSETQ. V shed 2 bases and J 6 bases; nucleotides not matched to a gene: 13. This CDR3 spans 18 amino acids. CDR3 in amino acids: CASSFSPSGLAGPNEQFF. The CDR3 DNA is TGCGCCAGCAGCTTTTCCCCCTCTGGACTAGCGGGCCCCAATGAGCAGTTCTTC.

The chain uses TRBV19 and TRBJ2-3; maybe TRBD2 (6 bases). The ends were cut back, 6 bases at V and 2 bases at J, with 18 bases in the middle. The CDR3 runs to 16 residues. CDR1 LNHDA and CDR2 SQIVND come from the germline V gene (reference sequence). The CDR3 loop reads CASRLSGLRDTDTQYF. The CDR3 DNA reads as TGTGCCAGTAGACTATCGGGACTCAGAGACACAGATACGCAGTATTTT.

The chain links TRBV7-6 to TRBJ2-7; 15 bases map to TRBD2. The germline CDR1 and CDR2 sequences are SGHVS and FNYEAQ. Losses at the gene ends were 4 bases for V and 3 bases for J; bases not matched to a gene: 7. The length of the CDR3 is 17 residues. The CDR3: CASSSGTSGRPFYEQYF. For the CDR3, the DNA is TGTGCCAGCAGCTCTGGGACTAGCGGGAGGCCTTTCTACGAGCAGTACTTC.

V is TRBV6-2 or TRBV6-3 and J is TRBJ2-7, with 8 bases identical to TRBD1. The CDR3 covers 16 residues. Germline loops: CDR1 MNHEY, CDR2 SVGEGT. J gave up 1 base and V 5 bases, and 10 bases lay outside the gene matches. CDR3: CASSKFGQGTSYEQYF. The CDR3 nucleotides are TGTGCCAGCAGTAAATTCGGACAGGGTACGTCCTACGAGCAGTACTTC.

This clone has only a few counts. This chain uses TRBV28 with TRBJ1-6; no clear D gene. The germline V gene has CDR1 MDHEN and CDR2 SYDVKM. Trimming shortened V by 3 bases and J by 9 bases, and 9 bases separated the two germline ends. The CDR3 spans 13 residues. Here the CDR3 reads CASSFPDGSPLHF. The CDR3 nucleotides are TGTGCCAGCAGTTTCCCAGATGGTTCACCCCTCCACTTT.

This clone has only one observation. The chain employs TRBV10-3 and TRBJ1-2; D gene ambiguous. Trimming shortened V by 5 bases and J by 9 bases, and 19 bases separated the two germline ends. Germline lookup yields CDR1 ENHRY and CDR2 SYGVKD. The CDR3 extends over 14 amino acids. This CDR3 reads CAISPAGQDGSYTF. The CDR3 bases are TGTGCCATCAGTCCCGCAGGCCAGGATGGTAGCTACACCTTC.

In this sample, this clone turned up a few times. The chain joins TRBV19 to TRBJ1-5; D is perhaps TRBD1 (5 bases). V was cut by 7 bases and J by 5 bases, with 15 bases left in between. The CDR3 contains 14 residues. Germline V CDR1 and CDR2: LNHDA, SQIVND (reference sequence). The CDR3 nucleotides are TGTGCCAGTACCCGGGGGGGGAACTATCAGCCCCAGCATTTT. Translated, it gives CASTRGGNYQPQHF.

CDR3 region: CASSFGQFYGYTF. DNA of the CDR3: TGTGCCAGCAGTTTTGGACAGTTCTATGGCTACACCTTC. This sequence joins TRBV12-3 or TRBV12-4 and TRBJ1-2, with D perhaps matching TRBD1 (6 bases). CDR3 size: 13 residues. The V and J ends lost 3 bases and 4 bases respectively, with 9 bases between them.

V is TRBV7-8 and J is TRBJ2-2; no firm D call. V shed 4 bases and J shed 6 bases, with 12 bases lying between them. Germline CDR1 and CDR2: SGHVS and FQNEAQ. The length of the CDR3 is 14 residues. The CDR3 DNA sequence: TGTGCCAGCAGCTCGAGTTCCCGGGCCGGGGAGCTGTTTTTT. Amino acid sequence: CASSSSSRAGELFF. Supplemented by reference TRBV7-8 and TRBJ2-2, the full variable domain reads GAGVSQSPRYKVAKRGQDVALRCDPISGHVSLFWYQQALGQGPEFLTYFQNEAQLDKSGLPSDRFFAERPEGSVSTLKIQRTQQEDSAVYLCASSSSSRAGELFFGEGSRLTVL.

The gene calls are TRBV24-1 and TRBJ2-5; TRBD2 agrees at 7 bases. J lost 2 bases, V lost 5 bases, and 7 bases had no gene match. Germline V gives CDR1 KGHDR, CDR2 SFDVKD. This CDR3 contains 15 residues. CDR3 nucleotide sequence: TGTGCCACCAGTGGCGGGGGAGGAGGACAAGAGACCCAGTACTTC. This translates into CATSGGGGGQETQYF.

The chain couples TRBV7-9 to TRBJ1-5; D might be TRBD1 (5 bases). Trimming shortened V by 2 bases and J by 3 bases, and 11 bases separated the two germline ends. Germline V CDR1 and CDR2: SEHNR, FQNEAQ (reference sequence). CDR3 length equals 15 residues. The CDR3 region is CASSLSGRDNQPQHF. The CDR3, as DNA: TGTGCCAGCAGCTTATCAGGGCGAGACAATCAGCCCCAGCATTTT.

This sequence joins TRBV7-9 and TRBJ2-1; the match to TRBD2 covers 11 bases. The CDR3 is 16 amino acids. Germline CDR1 is SEHNR and CDR2 is FQNEAQ (reference sequence). The junction had 10 bases not matched to a gene; V was cut back by 7 bases and J by 5 bases. This CDR3 is CASNRVAGGLNNEQFF. The DNA of the CDR3 is TGTGCCAGCAACCGCGTAGCGGGAGGGCTAAACAATGAGCAGTTCTTC.